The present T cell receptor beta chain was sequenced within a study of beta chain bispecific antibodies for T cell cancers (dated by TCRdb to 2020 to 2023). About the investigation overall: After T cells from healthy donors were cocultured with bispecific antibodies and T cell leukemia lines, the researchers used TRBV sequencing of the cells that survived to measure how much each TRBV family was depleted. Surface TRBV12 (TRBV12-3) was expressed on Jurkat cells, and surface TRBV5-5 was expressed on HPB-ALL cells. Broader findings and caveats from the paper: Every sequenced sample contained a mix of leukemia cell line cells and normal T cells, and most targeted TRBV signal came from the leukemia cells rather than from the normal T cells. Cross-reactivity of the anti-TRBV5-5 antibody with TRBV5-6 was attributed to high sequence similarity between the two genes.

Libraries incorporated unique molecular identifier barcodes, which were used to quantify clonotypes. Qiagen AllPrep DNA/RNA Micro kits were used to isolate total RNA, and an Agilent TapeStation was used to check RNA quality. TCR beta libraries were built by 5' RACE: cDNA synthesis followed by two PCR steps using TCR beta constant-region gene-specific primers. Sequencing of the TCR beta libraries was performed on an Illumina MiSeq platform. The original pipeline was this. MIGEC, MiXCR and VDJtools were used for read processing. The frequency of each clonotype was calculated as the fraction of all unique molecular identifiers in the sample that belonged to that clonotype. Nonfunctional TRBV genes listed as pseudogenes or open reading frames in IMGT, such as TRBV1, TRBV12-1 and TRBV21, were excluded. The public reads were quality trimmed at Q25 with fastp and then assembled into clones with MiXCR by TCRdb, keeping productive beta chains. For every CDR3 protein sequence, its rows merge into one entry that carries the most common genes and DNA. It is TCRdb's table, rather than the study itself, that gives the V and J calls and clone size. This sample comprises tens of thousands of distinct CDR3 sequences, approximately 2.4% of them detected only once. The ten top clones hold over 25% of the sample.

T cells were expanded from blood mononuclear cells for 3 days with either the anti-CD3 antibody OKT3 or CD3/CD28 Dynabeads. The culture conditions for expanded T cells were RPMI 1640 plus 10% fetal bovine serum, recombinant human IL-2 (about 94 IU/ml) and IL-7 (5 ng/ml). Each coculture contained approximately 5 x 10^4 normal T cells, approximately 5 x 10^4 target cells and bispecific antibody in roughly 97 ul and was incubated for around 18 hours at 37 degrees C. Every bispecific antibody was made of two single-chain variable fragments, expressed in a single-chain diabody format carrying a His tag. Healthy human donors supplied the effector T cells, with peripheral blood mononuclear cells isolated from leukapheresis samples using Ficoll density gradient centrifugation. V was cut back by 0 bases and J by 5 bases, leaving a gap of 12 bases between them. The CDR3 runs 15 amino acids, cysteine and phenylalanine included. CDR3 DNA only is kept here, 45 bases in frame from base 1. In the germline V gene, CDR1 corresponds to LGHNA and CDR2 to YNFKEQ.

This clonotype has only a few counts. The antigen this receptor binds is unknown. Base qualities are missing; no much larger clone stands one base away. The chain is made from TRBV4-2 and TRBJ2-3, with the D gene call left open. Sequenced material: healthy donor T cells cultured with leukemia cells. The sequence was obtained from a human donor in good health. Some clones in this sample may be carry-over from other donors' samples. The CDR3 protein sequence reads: CASSQDWLVVDTQYF. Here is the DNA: TGTGCCAGCAGCCAAGATTGGCTAGTAGTAGATACGCAGTATTTT.